This is a list of T cell receptor beta chains from one sample in a study of CD8+CD57+ T cells in acquired aplastic anemia. TCRdb used MiXCR to reprocess the reads, holding one entry per CDR3 protein. The data contain some 140,000 distinct CDR3 sequences, approximately 52% of them seen just once; the ten biggest clones take up about an eighth. Sequenced: sorted CD4+, CD8+, or CD8+CD57+ T cells (not recorded which) from PBMCs. The receptors shown here come from a human donor with aplastic anemia. CDR3s include the opening cysteine and the closing phenylalanine or tryptophan. A D gene is named only where the DNA matches it firmly. Size is stated for part of the rows, as once, few or many counts, or as a class when the clone is expanded.

v_gene	d_gene	abundance	j_gene	CDR3aa	CDR3nt
TRBV6-1	TRBD1	many	TRBJ1-6	CASRPTTRDRGSPLHF	TGTGCCAGCAGACCGACCACCCGGGACAGGGGTTCACCCCTCCACTTT
TRBV19	TRBD1	-	TRBJ1-2	CASLGQARANYGYTF	TGTGCCAGTTTAGGACAGGCCAGGGCTAACTATGGCTACACCTTC
TRBV7-9	-	-	TRBJ2-7	CAWGSSYEQYF	TGTGCCTGGGGGAGCTCCTACGAGCAGTACTTC
TRBV14	-	-	TRBJ2-7	CASSQKRASSYEQYF	TGTGCCAGCAGCCAGAAGCGGGCTAGCTCCTACGAGCAGTACTTC
TRBV11-2	-	-	TRBJ2-6	CASSSVGDVLTF	TGTGCCAGCAGCTCCGTAGGGGACGTCCTGACTTTC
TRBV12-3/TRBV12-4	TRBD1	-	TRBJ2-7	CASSHAGGKAYEQYF	TGTGCCAGCAGCCATGCAGGGGGCAAGGCCTACGAGCAGTACTTC
TRBV9	-	once	TRBJ2-5	CASSVAVAGGETQYF	TGTGCCAGCAGCGTAGCCGTGGCGGGCGGAGAGACCCAGTACTTC
TRBV2	TRBD1	-	TRBJ1-3	CASSDVGDREGNTIYF	TGTGCCAGCAGCGACGTCGGGGACAGGGAGGGAAACACCATATATTTT
TRBV20-1	-	-	TRBJ2-3	CSAIFADTQYF	TGCAGTGCTATATTCGCAGATACGCAGTATTTT
TRBV7-9	-	-	TRBJ1-2	CASSLVQGGYAF	TGTGCCAGCAGCTTAGTACAGGGTGGCTACGCCTTC
TRBV20-1	TRBD1	-	TRBJ1-5	CSASGTGGESQPQHF	TGCAGTGCGTCCGGGACAGGGGGCGAAAGTCAGCCCCAGCATTTT
TRBV24-1	-	few	TRBJ1-1	CATGRGTEAFF	TGTGCCACCGGGAGGGGCACTGAAGCTTTCTTT
TRBV5-1	TRBD1	few	TRBJ1-1	CASRLTGGEAFF	TGCGCCAGCAGGTTAACAGGGGGAGAAGCTTTCTTT
TRBV6-5	-	many	TRBJ2-7	CASSLGDEQYF	TGTGCCAGCTCCCTCGGGGACGAGCAGTACTTC
TRBV20-1	-	-	TRBJ1-4	CSARDWQLGKDEKLFF	TGCAGTGCTAGAGATTGGCAGCTAGGTAAAGATGAAAAACTGTTTTTT
TRBV11-1	TRBD2	-	TRBJ2-7	CASSLALGGVGYEQYF	TGTGCCAGCAGCTTAGCGCTGGGGGGGGTCGGCTACGAGCAGTACTTC
TRBV19	TRBD1	-	TRBJ1-3	CASSITGGENTIYF	TGTGCCAGTAGTATCACAGGGGGCGAAAACACCATATATTTT
TRBV2	TRBD2	-	TRBJ2-7	CASSEESGRVLSYEQYF	TGTGCCAGCAGTGAAGAGAGCGGGAGGGTCCTCTCCTACGAGCAGTACTTC
TRBV6-5	TRBD1	-	TRBJ2-7	CASSYSTGGYEQYF	TGTGCCAGCAGTTACTCGACAGGGGGCTACGAGCAGTACTTC
TRBV5-6	-	many	TRBJ2-2	CASSDGAHTGELFF	TGTGCCAGCAGCGACGGTGCTCACACCGGGGAGCTGTTTTTT
TRBV19	TRBD2	-	TRBJ2-1	CASNINSGGNNEQFF	TGTGCCAGTAATATTAATAGCGGGGGGAACAATGAGCAGTTCTTC
TRBV19	TRBD2	many	TRBJ2-1	CASSRSGTHNEQFF	TGTGCCAGTAGTAGGAGCGGGACCCACAATGAGCAGTTCTTC